This T cell receptor (beta chain) was recorded in a study of shared clonotypes between healthy human individuals. The repertoire was sequenced with immunoSEQ multiplex PCR; TCRdb's copy has only in-frame clones and lacks some. This table holds millions of clones, 90% to 95% found once. This CDR3 contains 15 residues. V was clipped by 4 bases and J by 5 bases, with 14 bases between them. CDR1 and CDR2 (germline): SGHTA, FQGNSA. The chain is built from TRBV7-2 and TRBJ1-4; the D gene is possibly TRBD1 (6 bases). The sequence came from a man younger than 35 in good health. The sample consisted of naive CD4+ T cells sorted from blood. Subset defined: CD45RA+ positively selected. CDR3 bases: TGTGCCAGCAGCTCACAGGGAAGAGAGAATGAAAAACTGTTTTTT. It yields the protein CASSSQGRENEKLFF.